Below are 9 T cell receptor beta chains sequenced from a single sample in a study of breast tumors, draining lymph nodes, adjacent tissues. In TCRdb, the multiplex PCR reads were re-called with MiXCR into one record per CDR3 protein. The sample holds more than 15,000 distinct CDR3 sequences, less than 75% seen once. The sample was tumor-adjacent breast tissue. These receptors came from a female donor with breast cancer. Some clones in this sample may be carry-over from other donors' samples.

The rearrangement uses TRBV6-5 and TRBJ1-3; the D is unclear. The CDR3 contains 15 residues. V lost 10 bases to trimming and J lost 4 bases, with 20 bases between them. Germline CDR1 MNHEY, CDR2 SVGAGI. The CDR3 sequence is CATVGGNYGGNTIYF. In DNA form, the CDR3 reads TGTGCCACCGTGGGCGGGAATTATGGGGGAAACACCATATATTTT.

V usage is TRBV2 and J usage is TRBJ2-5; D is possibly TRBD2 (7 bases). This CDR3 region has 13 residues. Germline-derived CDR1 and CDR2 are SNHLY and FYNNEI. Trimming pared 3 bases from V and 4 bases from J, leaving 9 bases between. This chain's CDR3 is CASSEGGLETQYF. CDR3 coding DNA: TGTGCCAGCAGTGAGGGGGGGCTAGAGACCCAGTACTTC.

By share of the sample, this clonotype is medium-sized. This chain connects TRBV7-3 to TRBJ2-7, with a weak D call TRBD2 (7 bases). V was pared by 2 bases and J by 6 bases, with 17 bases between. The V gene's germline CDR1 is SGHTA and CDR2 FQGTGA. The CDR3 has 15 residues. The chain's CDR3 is CASSLAGATQSEQYF. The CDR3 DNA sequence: TGTGCCAGCAGCTTAGCGGGGGCGACCCAGTCCGAGCAGTACTTC.

The CDR3 sequence is CASSRVPGGRSDTQYF. The CDR3 DNA sequence: TGCGCCAGCAGCCGAGTACCGGGAGGAAGGTCGGATACGCAGTATTTT. The rearrangement joins TRBV5-1 to TRBJ2-3; 7 nucleotides line up with TRBD2. Trimming took 4 bases from V and 6 from J; bases not matched to a gene: 14. Looked up from germline, CDR1 is SGHRS and CDR2 is YFSETQ. CDR3 length: 16 residues.

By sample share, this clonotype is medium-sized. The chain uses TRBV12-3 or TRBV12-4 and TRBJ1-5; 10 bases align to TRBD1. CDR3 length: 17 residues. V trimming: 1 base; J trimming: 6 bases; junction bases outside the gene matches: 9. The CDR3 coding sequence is TGTGCCAGCAGTTTAGAGGGACAGGGGATCTTTCGTCAGCCCCAGCATTTT. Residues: CASSLEGQGIFRQPQHF.

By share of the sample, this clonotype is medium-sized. The CDR3 DNA reads as TGCAGTGCTACCAGAACAACTAATGAAAAACTGTTTTTT. Amino acid sequence: CSATRTTNEKLFF. The chain joins TRBV20-1 to TRBJ1-4; D gene uncertain. The CDR3 is 13 residues long. Germline V gene lookup returns CDR1 DFQATT and CDR2 SNEGSKA (reference sequence). V lost 4 bases and J 0 bases, leaving 6 bases between the germline ends.

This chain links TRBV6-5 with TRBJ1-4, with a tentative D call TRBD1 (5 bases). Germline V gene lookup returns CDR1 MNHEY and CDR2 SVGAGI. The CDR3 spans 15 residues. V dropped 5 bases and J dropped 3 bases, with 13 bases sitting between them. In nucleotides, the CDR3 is TGTGCCAGCAGTAACACCGGGGGATCTAATGAAAAACTGTTTTTT. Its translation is CASSNTGGSNEKLFF.

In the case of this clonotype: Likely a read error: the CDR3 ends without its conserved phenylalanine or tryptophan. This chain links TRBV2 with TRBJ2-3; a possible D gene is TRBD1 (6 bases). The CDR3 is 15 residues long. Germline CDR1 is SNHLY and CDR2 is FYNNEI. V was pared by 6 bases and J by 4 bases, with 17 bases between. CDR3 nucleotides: TGTGCCAGCAGCCCCCCTGGGGGCGCGTCAGATACGCAGTATTAT. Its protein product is CASSPPGGASDTQYY.

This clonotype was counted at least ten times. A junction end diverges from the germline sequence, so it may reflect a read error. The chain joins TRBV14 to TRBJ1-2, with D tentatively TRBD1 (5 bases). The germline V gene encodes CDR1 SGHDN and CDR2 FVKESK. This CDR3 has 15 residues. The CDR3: CASSLNLRDYYGSTF. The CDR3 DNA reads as TGTGCCAGCAGCCTTAATCTCCGGGACTACTATGGCTCCACCTTC.